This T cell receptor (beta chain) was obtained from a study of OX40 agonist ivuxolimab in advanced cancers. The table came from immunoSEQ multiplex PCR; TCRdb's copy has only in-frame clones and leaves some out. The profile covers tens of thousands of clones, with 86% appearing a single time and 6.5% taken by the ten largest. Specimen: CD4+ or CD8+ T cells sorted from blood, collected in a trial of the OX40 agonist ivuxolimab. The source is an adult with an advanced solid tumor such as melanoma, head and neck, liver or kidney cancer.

CDR3 residues: CASSSQGAGQPQHF. The CDR3 nucleotides are TGTGCCAGCAGCTCCCAGGGGGCGGGTCAGCCCCAGCATTTT. V and J are TRBV7-2 and TRBJ1-5; 8 bases are shared with TRBD1. CDR3 length equals 14 residues. V shed 4 bases and J 6 bases; nucleotides not matched to a gene: 5. Germline lookup yields CDR1 SGHTA and CDR2 FQGNSA.